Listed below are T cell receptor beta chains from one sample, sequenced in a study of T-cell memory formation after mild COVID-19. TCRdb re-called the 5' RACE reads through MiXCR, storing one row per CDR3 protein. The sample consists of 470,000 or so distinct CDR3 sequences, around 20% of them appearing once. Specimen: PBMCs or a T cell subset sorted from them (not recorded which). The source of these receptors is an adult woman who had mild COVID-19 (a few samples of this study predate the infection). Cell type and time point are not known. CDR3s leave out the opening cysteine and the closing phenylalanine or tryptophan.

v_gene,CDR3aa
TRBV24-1,ATSGNTLNTGELF
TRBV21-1,VTQGQNQPQH
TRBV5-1,ASSSAGTSTDTQY
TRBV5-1,ASSPGFDTQY
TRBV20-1,SADTYLEAEAF
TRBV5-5,ASSQTGVADTQY
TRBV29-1,SVGSGLPYGYT
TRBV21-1,ASSPNGATDTQY
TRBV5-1,ASSLSVSAPEAF
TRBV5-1,ASSLGQVFVEQY
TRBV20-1,SAEGQGSYEQY
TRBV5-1,ASSLQDPGANVLT
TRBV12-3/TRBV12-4,ASSLGTGIEAF
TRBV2,ASREAGLVSIQY
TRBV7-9,ASSSDREMNTEAF
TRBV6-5,ASAGGPYNEQF
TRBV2,ARGTLGEQF
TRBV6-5,ASSKRRPYNYGYT
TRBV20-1,SARPSGRRDEQF
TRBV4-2,ASSTRQAGNEKLF
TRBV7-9,ASSHPGGSYEQY
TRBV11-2,ASSFIAGEKETQY
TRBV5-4,ASRPGQAPGNTIY
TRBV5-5,ASSFFRQGRDNEQF
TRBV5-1,ASSFSWTVNNEQF
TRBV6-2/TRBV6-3,ASTPGGHEQY
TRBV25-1,ARPTGDEQF
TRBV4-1,ASSQGQGWADTQY
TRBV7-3,ASSSLGLAGGRAYNEQF
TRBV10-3,AISWDRWTDTQY
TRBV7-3,ASSLKGIHDGTLLTDTQY
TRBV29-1,SVRQGDTEAF
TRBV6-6,ASSYSGGRGGYT
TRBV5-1,ASSLPGSIYEQY
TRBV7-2,ASSYPGGGTEAF
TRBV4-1,ASSHPPGLAVNEQF
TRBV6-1,ASSEWGSSNQPQH
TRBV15,ATSTRDSGNYEQY
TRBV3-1,ASSPLGEAGQPQH
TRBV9,ASSADPGLVYEQY
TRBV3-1,ASRGDFQETQY
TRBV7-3,ASSSQGNEQF
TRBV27,ASSLLEGYGYT
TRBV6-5,ASLPGGTGLHEQY
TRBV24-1,ATSDSRGRLYGYT
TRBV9,ASSVSQGGGFYEQY
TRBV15,ATSSRYEQY
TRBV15,ATSPRRGYTDTQY
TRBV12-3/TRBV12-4,ASSFGQGGTYEQY
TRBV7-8,ASITANTGELF
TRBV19,ASSQLLQETEAF
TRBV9,ASSVAGYGYT